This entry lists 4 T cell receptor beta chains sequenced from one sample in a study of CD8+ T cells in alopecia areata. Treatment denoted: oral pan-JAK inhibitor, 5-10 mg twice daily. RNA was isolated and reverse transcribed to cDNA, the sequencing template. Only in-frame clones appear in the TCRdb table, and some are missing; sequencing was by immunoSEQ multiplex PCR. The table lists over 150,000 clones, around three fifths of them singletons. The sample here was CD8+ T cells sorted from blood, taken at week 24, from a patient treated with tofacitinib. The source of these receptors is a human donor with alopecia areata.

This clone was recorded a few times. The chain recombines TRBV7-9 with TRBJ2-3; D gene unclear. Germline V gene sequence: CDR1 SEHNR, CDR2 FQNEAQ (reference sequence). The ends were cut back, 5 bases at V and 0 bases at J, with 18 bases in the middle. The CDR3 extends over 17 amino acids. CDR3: CASSPPASYSSTDTQYF. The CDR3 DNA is TGTGCCAGCAGCCCCCCCGCGAGCTATTCTAGCACAGATACGCAGTATTTT.

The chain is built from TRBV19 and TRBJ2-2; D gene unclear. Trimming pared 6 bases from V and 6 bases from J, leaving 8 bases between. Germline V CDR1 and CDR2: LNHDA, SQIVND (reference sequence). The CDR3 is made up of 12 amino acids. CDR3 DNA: TGTGCCAGTAGACTGGGCTCCGGGGAGCTGTTTTTT. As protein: CASRLGSGELFF. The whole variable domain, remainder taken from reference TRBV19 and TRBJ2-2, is DGGITQSPKYLFRKEGQNVTLSCEQNLNHDAMYWYRQDPGQGLRLIYYSQIVNDFQKGDIAEGYSVSREKKESFPLTVTSAQKNPTAFYLCASRLGSGELFFGEGSRLTVL.

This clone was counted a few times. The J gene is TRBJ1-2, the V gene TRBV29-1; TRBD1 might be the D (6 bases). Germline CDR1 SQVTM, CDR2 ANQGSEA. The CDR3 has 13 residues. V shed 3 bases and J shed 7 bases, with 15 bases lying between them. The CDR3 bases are TGCAGCGTTGAGTCGGGGGGGGCCTTTGGCTACACCTTC. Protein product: CSVESGGAFGYTF. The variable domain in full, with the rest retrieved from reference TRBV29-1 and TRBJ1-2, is SAVISQKPSRDICQRGTSLTIQCQVDSQVTMMFWYRQQPGQSLTLIATANQGSEATYESGFVIDKFPISRPNLTFSTLTVSNMSPEDSSIYLCSVESGGAFGYTFGSGTRLTVV.

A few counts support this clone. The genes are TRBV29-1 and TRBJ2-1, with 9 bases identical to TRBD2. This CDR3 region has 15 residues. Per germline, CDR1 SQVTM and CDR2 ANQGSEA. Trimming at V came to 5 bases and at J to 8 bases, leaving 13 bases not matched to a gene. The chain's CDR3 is CSVIRTASGAYEQFF. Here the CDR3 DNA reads TGCAGCGTTATTCGAACGGCTAGCGGGGCCTATGAGCAGTTCTTC.